This entry is about one T cell receptor beta chain. Its antigen is not identified. A much more abundant neighbour one base away suggests this may be a read error. The CDR3 does not end in the conserved phenylalanine or tryptophan, so this is likely a read error. TCR beta libraries were prepared from cDNA with unique molecular identifiers. About 500,000 cDNA molecules were obtained per 1 to 10 million input T cells. TCRdb ran MiXCR on the PCR reads and lists one entry per CDR3 protein. The table has roughly 730,000 distinct CDR3 sequences, just under 30% seen once. V lost 6 bases and J lost 3, with 15 bases in between. This CDR3 is built from 14 residues. Germline V CDR1 and CDR2: MNHEY, SMNVEV (reference sequence). The source of the sample is a study of post-analysis software for immune sequencing data. For the study at large: The cohort encompassed relapsing-remitting, secondary progressive and progressive-relapsing multiple sclerosis disease courses.

Study findings and constraints: F-measure co-clustering was strong for batch-matched samples. Controls showed lower frequencies than patients for 5 or 6 TRBV segments, and TRBV5-6, TRBV5-1 and TRBV20-1 were among these.

Sequencing was carried out using blood. The chain recombines TRBV27 with TRBJ2-7; tentative D call: TRBD1 (7 bases). The TCR originated in a girl between 10 and 17 years old with multiple sclerosis. The CDR3 DNA reads as TGTGCCAGCAGCCAGGGGGGACGGGGCTACGAGCAGTACTGC. This codes for CASSQGGRGYEQYC.